This T cell receptor beta chain was captured by sequencing in a study of T cell responses to AZD1222 COVID-19 vaccine. About this clone: The antigen is unknown.

TCRdb keeps only in-frame clones here, not all; method: immunoSEQ multiplex PCR. The data contain 150,000 to 200,000 clones, roughly nine tenths of them seen just once; the ten biggest clones take up over 1.5%. General study findings and limits: White British donors predominated, females outnumbered males, and clonal diversity was possibly underestimated.

CDR1 is SGHVS, CDR2 FNYEAQ, per germline. This CDR3 comprises 19 residues. V lost 4 bases to trimming and J lost 7 bases, with 28 bases between them. Here the sequenced sample was peripheral blood, taken 28 days after the second AZD1222 dose. This clonotype was sampled from an adult who received the AZD1222 COVID-19 vaccine. The chain carries TRBV7-6 and TRBJ1-4; TRBD1 might be the D (6 bases). The CDR3 bases are TGTGCCAGCAGCTCCGGGGGGTCCGGGACATCGTTAAATATTGAAAAACTGTTTTTT. Translation: CASSSGGSGTSLNIEKLFF.